The clone carrying this T cell receptor beta chain has a handful of counts. Its antigen is undetermined. The data derive from a study of T cell repertoires in cytomegalovirus infection. About the study: Newly reported HLA-C-restricted and thoroughly characterized HLA-B-restricted CMV epitopes were employed. CMV infection and matching HLA type were both indicated by public TCR beta signatures.

TCRdb ran MiXCR on the reads and lists one entry per CDR3 protein. Of approximately 730,000 distinct CDR3 sequences in the sample, 33% were seen once. V trimming: 6 bases; J trimming: 4 bases; junction bases outside the gene matches: 5. The CDR3 is made up of 13 amino acids. Whole-study results and caveats: Clonotype analysis showed dominance of the ex vivo response by HLA-C-restricted CMV-specific TCR beta clonotypes.

The chain has TRBV12-3 or TRBV12-4 and TRBJ1-1, with 7 positions matching TRBD1. This clonotype originated in a human donor in good health (CMV status not recorded). Some clones in this sample may be carry-over from other donors' samples. This material consisted of cultured PBMCs, taken from culture after CMV antigen stimulation. The CDR3 spells CASRLTGLTEAFF. DNA of the CDR3: TGTGCCAGCAGACTGACAGGGCTCACTGAAGCTTTCTTT.